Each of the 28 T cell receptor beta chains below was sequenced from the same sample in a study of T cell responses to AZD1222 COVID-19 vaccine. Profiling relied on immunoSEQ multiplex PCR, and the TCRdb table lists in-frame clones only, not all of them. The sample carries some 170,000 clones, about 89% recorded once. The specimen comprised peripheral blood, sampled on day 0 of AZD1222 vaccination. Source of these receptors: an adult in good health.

CDR3 coding DNA: TGCGCCAGCAGTGAAGGGGCTAGCGGGAGGACCATCTCCTACAATGAGCAGTTCTTC. This encodes CASSEGASGRTISYNEQFF. The chain has TRBV10-2 and TRBJ2-1, with 11 nucleotides matching TRBD2. The CDR3 covers 19 residues. Per germline, CDR1 WSHSY and CDR2 SAAADI. V was pared by 3 bases and J by 0 bases, with 10 bases of the junction left unmatched.

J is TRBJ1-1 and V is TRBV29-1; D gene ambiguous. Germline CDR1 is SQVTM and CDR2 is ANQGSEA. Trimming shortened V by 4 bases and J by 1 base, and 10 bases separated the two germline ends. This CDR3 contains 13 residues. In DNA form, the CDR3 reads TGCAGCGTTGGGCCCAGAGGGAACACTGAAGCTTTCTTT. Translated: CSVGPRGNTEAFF.

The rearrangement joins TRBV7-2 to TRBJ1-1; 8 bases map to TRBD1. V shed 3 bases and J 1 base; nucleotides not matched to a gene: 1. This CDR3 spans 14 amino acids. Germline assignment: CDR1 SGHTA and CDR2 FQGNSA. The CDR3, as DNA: TGTGCCAGCAGCTTTACAGGGGGGAACACTGAAGCTTTCTTT. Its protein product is CASSFTGGNTEAFF.

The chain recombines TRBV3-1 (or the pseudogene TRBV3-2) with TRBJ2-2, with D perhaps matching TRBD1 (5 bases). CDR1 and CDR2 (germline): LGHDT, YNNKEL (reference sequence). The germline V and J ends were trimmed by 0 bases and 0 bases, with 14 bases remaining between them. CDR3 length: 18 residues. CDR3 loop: CASSQDLTGLANTGELFF. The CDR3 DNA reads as TGTGCCAGCAGCCAAGATCTTACAGGATTGGCGAACACCGGGGAGCTGTTTTTT.

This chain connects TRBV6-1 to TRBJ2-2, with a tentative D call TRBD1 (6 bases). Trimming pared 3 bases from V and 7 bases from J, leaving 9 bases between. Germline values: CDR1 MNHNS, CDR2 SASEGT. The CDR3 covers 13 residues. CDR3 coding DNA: TGTGCCAGCAGTGACAGGGGCGGCGGGGAGCTGTTTTTT. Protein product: CASSDRGGGELFF.

CDR3 protein: CAIKGQGASRAFF. CDR3 bases: TGTGCCATCAAGGGACAGGGGGCAAGCCGAGCTTTCTTT. V and J are TRBV10-3 and TRBJ1-1, with 12 bases fitting TRBD1. The CDR3 runs 13 residues. Germline loops: CDR1 ENHRY, CDR2 SYGVKD. V dropped 7 bases and J dropped 10; count of bases not matched to a gene: 7.

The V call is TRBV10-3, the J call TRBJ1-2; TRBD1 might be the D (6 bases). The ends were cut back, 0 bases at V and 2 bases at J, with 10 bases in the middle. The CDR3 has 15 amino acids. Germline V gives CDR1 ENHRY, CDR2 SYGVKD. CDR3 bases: TGTGCCATCAGTGAGTCGGGACAAGCAAACTATGGCTACACCTTC. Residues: CAISESGQANYGYTF.

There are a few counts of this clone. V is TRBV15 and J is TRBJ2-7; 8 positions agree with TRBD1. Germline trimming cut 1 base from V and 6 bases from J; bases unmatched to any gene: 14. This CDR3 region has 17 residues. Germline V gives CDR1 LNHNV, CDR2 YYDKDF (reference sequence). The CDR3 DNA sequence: TGTGCCACCAGCAGAGGTTGGACAGGGAGCTTGCAAGGCGAGCAGTACTTC. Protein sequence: CATSRGWTGSLQGEQYF.

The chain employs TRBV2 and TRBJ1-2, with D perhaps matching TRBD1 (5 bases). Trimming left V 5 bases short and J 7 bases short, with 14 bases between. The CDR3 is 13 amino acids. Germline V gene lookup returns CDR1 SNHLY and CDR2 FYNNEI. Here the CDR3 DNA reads TGTGCCAGCAGTCAGGGCCTCGGCAGTGGCTACACCTTC. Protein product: CASSQGLGSGYTF.

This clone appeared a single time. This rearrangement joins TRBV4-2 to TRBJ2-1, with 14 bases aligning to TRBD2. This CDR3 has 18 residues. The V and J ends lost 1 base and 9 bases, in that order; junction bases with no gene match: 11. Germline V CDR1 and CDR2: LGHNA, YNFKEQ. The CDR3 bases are TGTGCCAGCAGCCAAGTGACTAGCGGGGGGGCCGGGAAGGGTGAGCAGTTCTTC. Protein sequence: CASSQVTSGGAGKGEQFF.

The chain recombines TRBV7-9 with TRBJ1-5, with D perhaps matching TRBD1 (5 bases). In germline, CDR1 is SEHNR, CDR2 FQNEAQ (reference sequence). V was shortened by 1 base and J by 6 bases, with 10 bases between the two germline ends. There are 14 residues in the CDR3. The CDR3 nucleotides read TGTGCCAGCAGCTTAGAAGGGGCGGGTCAGCCCCAGCATTTT. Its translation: CASSLEGAGQPQHF.

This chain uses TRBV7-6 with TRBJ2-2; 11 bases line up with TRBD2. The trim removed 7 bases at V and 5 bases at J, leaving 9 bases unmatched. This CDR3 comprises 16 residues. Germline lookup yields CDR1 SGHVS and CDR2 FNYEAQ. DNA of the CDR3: TGTGCCAGCAACACCGGGACTAGCGGTGAAACCGGGGAGCTGTTTTTT. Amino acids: CASNTGTSGETGELFF. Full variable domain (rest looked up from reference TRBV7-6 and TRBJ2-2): GAGVSQSPRYKVTKRGQDVALRCDPISGHVSLYWYRQALGQGPEFLTYFNYEAQQDKSGLPNDRFSAERPEGSISTLTIQRTEQRDSAMYRCASNTGTSGETGELFFGEGSRLTVL.

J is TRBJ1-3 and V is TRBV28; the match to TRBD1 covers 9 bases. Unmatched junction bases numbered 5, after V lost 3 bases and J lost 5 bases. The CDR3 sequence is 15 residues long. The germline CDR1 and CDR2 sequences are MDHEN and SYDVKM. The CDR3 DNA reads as TGTGCCAGCAGTTTGCGACAGGGGGTTAGAAACACCATATATTTT. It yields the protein CASSLRQGVRNTIYF.

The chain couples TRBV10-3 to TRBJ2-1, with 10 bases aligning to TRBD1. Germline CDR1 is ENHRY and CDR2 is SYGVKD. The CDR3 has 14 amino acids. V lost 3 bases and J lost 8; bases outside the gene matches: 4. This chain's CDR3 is CAISDGTGVDEQFF. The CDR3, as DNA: TGTGCCATCAGTGATGGGACAGGGGTAGATGAGCAGTTCTTC.

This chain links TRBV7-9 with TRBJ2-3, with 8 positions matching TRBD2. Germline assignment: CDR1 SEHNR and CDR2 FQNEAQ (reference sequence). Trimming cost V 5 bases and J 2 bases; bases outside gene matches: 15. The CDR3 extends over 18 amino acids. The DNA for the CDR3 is TGTGCCAGCAGCCCCCTGGGCGTTAGCGGGGTCCACACAGATACGCAGTATTTT. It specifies CASSPLGVSGVHTDTQYF.

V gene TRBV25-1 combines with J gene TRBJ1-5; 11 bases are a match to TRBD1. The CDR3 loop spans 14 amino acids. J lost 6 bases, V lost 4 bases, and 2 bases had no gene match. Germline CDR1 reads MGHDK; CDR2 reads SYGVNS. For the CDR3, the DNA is TGTGCCAGCAGTGGGACAGGGGGCTTTCAGCCCCAGCATTTT. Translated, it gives CASSGTGGFQPQHF.

The CDR3 reads CAWSQAWVGNQPQHF. The CDR3 bases are TGTGCCTGGAGCCAAGCATGGGTAGGCAATCAGCCCCAGCATTTT. The rearrangement uses TRBV30 and TRBJ1-5; no clear D gene. V dropped 3 bases and J dropped 2 bases, with 14 bases sitting between them. Per the germline V gene, CDR1 is GTSNPN and CDR2 is SVGIG (reference sequence). The CDR3 is 15 amino acids.

This CDR3 reads CASSQNTGQGLVGSGANVLTF. The CDR3 DNA reads as TGTGCCAGCAGCCAAAACACGGGACAGGGGTTGGTTGGCTCTGGGGCCAACGTCCTGACTTTC. The rearrangement uses TRBV3-1 (or the pseudogene TRBV3-2) and TRBJ2-6; 10 bases agree with TRBD1. CDR3 length: 21 amino acids. Trimming at V came to 2 bases and at J to 0 bases, leaving 13 bases not matched to a gene. Per the germline V gene, CDR1 is LGHDT and CDR2 is YNNKEL (reference sequence).

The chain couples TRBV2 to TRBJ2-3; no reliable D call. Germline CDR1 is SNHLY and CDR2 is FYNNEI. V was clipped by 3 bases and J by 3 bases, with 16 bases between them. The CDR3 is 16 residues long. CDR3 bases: TGTGCCAGCAGTGAGAACGAGCGAGTCAGGACAGATACGCAGTATTTT. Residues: CASSENERVRTDTQYF.

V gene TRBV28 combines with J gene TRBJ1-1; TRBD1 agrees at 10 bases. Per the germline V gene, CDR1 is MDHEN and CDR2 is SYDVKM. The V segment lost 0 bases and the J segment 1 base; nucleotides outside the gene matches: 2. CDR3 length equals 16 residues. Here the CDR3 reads CASSLWRQGANTEAFF. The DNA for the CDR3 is TGTGCCAGCAGTTTATGGCGACAGGGGGCGAACACTGAAGCTTTCTTT.

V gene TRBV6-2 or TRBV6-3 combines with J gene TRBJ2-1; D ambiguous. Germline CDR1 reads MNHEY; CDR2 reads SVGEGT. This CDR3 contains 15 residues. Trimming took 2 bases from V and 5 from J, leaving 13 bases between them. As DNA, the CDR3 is TGTGCCAGCAGTTACGGGCAGGCAAGGGACAATGAGCAGTTCTTC. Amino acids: CASSYGQARDNEQFF.

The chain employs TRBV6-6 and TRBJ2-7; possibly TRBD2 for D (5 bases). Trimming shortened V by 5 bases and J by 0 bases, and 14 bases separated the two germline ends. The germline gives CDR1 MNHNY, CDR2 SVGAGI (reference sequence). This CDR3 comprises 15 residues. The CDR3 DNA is TGTGCCAGCAGTGCCCTAGCAGGTGGCTCCTACGAGCAGTACTTC. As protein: CASSALAGGSYEQYF.

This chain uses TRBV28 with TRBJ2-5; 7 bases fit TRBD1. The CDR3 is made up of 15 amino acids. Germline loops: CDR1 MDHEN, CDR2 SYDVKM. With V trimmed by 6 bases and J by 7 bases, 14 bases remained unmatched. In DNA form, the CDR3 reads TGTGCCAGCAGCCTCGACAGGGATGTTGTCGGGACCCAGTACTTC. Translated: CASSLDRDVVGTQYF.

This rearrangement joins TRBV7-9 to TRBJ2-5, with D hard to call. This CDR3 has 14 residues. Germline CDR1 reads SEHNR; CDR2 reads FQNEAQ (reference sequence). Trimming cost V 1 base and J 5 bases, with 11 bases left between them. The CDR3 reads CASSLGGRRETQYF. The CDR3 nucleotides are TGTGCCAGCAGCTTAGGCGGCAGAAGGGAGACCCAGTACTTC.

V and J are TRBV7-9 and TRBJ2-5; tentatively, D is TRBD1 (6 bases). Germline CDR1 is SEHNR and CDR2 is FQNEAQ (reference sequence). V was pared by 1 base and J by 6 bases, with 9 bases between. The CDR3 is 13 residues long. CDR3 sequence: CASSLGQGKTQYF. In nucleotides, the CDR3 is TGTGCCAGCAGCTTAGGGCAGGGGAAGACCCAGTACTTC.

CDR3 loop: CASSLDPRQKGRTGNTIYF. The CDR3 coding sequence is TGTGCCAGCAGCTTAGATCCCCGACAGAAAGGGAGAACTGGAAACACCATATATTTT. The V call is TRBV11-2, the J call TRBJ1-3; possible D gene TRBD1, 5 bases. This CDR3 contains 19 residues. The germline V gene encodes CDR1 SGHAT and CDR2 FQNNGV. Trimming left V 0 bases short and J 2 bases short, with 20 bases between.

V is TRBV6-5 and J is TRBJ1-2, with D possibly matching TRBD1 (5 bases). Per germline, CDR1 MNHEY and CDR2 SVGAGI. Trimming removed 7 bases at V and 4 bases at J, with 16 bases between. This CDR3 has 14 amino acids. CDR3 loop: CASNPGYRTYGYTF. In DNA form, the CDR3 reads TGTGCCAGCAACCCAGGGTATCGCACCTATGGCTACACCTTC.

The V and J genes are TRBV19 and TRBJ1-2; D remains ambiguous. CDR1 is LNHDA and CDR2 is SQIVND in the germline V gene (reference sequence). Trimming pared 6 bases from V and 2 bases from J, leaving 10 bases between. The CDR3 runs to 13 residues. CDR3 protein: CASSLGRNYGYTF. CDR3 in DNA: TGTGCCAGTAGCCTGGGAAGAAACTATGGCTACACCTTC.